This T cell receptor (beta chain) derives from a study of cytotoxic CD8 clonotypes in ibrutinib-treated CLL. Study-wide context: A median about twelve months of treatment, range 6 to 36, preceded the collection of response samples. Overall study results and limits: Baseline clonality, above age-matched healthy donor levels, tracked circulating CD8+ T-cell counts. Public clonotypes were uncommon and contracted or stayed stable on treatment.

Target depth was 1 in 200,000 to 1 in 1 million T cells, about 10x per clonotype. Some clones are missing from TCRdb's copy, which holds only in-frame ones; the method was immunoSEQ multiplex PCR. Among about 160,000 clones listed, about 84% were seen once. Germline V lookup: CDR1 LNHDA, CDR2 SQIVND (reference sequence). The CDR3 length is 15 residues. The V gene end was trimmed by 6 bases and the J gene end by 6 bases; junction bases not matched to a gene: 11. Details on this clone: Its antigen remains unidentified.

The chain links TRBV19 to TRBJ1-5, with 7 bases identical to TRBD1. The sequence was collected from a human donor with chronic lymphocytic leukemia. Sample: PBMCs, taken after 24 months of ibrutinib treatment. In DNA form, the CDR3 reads TGTGCCAGTAGCTCACACAGGGGCCAAGGTCAGCCCCAGCATTTT. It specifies CASSSHRGQGQPQHF.